The clone carrying this T cell receptor beta chain was counted only a few times. Healthy adults negative for HIV, lacking recent acute infections or vaccinations, served as donors. Once extracted for a subset, genomic DNA was divided evenly among several immunoSEQ plates. Repertoires were generated with immunoSEQ multiplex PCR, while TCRdb's copy carries only in-frame clones and drops some. Of fewer than 600,000 clones listed, 75% to 85% were seen once; the top ten hold approximately 13%. The data were obtained in a study of shared clonotypes between healthy human individuals. This CDR3 spans 15 amino acids. The trim removed 7 bases at V and 7 bases at J, leaving 12 bases unmatched. The germline gives CDR1 SGHDT, CDR2 YYEEEE.

This chain links TRBV5-6 with TRBJ2-1; 9 positions match TRBD2. The sequenced sample consisted of PBMCs. The TCR was taken from a woman aged 40 to 49 in good health. Some clones in this sample may be carry-over from other donors' samples. CDR3 nucleotides: TGTGCCAGCCACAGGGAGCGGGGGGCCTGGAATGAGCAGTTCTTC. It codes for CASHRERGAWNEQFF.